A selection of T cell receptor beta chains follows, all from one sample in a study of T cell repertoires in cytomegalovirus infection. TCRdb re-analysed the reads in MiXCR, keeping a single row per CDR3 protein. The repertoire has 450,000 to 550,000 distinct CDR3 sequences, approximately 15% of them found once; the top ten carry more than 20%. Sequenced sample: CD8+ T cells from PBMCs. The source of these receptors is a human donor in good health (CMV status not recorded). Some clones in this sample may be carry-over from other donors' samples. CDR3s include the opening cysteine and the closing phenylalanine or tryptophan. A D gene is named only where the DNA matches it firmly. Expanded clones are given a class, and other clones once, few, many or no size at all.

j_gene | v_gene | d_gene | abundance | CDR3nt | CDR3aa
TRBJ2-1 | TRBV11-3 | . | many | TGTGCCAATACAAGCGGGTGGAATGAGCAGTTCTTC | CANTSGWNEQFF
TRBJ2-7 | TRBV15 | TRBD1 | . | TGTGCCACTTCGGGACAGACCTACGAGCAGTACTTC | CATSGQTYEQYF
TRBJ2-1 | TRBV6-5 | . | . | TGTGCCAGCAGTCTCCCGTCTAATATCGATGAGCAGTTCTTC | CASSLPSNIDEQFF
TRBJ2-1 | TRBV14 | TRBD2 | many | TGTGCCAGCAGTCAAAGGCTAGCGGCTGACAATGAGCAGTTCTTC | CASSQRLAADNEQFF
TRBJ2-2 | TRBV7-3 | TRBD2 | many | TGTGCCAGCAGCGCATGGCCTAGCGGGTCCGCCGGGGAGCTGTTTTTT | CASSAWPSGSAGELFF
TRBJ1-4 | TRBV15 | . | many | TGTGCCACCAGCAGAGTAGGGGCGATTAATGAAAAACTGTTTTTT | CATSRVGAINEKLFF
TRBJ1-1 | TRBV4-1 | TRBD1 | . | TGCGCCAGCAGCCACGGGACAGGGGGTGGAGACACTGAAGCTTTCTTT | CASSHGTGGGDTEAFF
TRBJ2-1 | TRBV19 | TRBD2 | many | TGTGCCAGTAGTATAGCAGCGGGGGGGCTGAATGAGCAGTTCTTC | CASSIAAGGLNEQFF
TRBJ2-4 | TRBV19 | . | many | TGTGCCACCCGGGAGAGTATGAAAAACATTCAGTACTTC | CATRESMKNIQYF
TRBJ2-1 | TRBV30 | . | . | TGTGCCTGGAGTGAGGACTACAATGAGCAGTTCTTC | CAWSEDYNEQFF
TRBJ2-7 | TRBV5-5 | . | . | TGTGCCAGCAGCCCGAACCAGGGAGAGCAGTACTTC | CASSPNQGEQYF
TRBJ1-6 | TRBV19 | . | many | TGTGCCAGTAGTATTATGAAGATTAATTCACCCCTCCACTTT | CASSIMKINSPLHF
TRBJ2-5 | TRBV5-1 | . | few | TGCGCCAGCAGTCTGAAATTGGGTCGAGAGACCCAGTACTTC | CASSLKLGRETQYF
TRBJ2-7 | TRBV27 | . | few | TGTGCCAGCCGTACCTGGGAGCAGTACTTC | CASRTWEQYF
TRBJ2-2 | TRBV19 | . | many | TGTGCCAGTAGTACGGAACTAGTTCTAGGCACCGGGGAGCTGTTTTTT | CASSTELVLGTGELFF
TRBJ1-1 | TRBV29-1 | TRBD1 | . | TGCAGCGTTGAGAAAGGGACAGGGTATGAAGCTTTCTTT | CSVEKGTGYEAFF
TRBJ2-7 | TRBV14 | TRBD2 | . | TGTGCCAGCAGCCACAACCTCCGGGGGGACTACGAGCAGTACTTC | CASSHNLRGDYEQYF
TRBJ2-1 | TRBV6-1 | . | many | TGTGCCAGCAGCCCAGGGGACCGACTAAGCGGGTCCTACAATGAGCAGTTCTTC | CASSPGDRLSGSYNEQFF
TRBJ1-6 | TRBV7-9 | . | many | TGTGCCAGCAGCTCCTCCGGGCGGGGGAATTCACCCCTCCACTTT | CASSSSGRGNSPLHF
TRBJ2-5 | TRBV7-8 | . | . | TGTGCCAGCAGCTTAAGGAATAGTGTGGAGACTCAGTACTTC | CASSLRNSVETQYF
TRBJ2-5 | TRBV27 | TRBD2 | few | TGTGCCAGCAGTTTATGGGAGGGAGAAGAGACCCAGTACTTC | CASSLWEGEETQYF
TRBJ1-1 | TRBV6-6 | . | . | TGTGCCAGCAGTTACTCGAGCCGCACTGAAGCTTTCTTT | CASSYSSRTEAFF
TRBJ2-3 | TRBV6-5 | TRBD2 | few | TGTGCCAGCAGTTTCGGTGTTTGGGTAGCGGGAGGCACAGATACGCAGTATTTT | CASSFGVWVAGGTDTQYF
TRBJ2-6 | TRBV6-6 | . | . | TGTGCCAGCAGTCCATGGACGGGGTTCGAATCTGGGGCCAACGTCCTGACTTTC | CASSPWTGFESGANVLTF
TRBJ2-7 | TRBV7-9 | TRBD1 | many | TGTGCCAGCAGCTCCGGACAGGGTCAAGCCTACGAGCAGTACTTC | CASSSGQGQAYEQYF
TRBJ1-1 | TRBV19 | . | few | TGTGCCAGTAGTATACTACAGGGAGGGTCTGAAGCTTTCTTT | CASSILQGGSEAFF
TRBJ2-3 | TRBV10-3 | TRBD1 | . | TGTGCCATCAGCCTCCGGGACAGGGATTTAGATACGCAGTATTTT | CAISLRDRDLDTQYF
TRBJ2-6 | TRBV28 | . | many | TGTGCCAGCAGTTCCCCCCCGGCAGGGTCCTCCTCTGGGGCCAACGTCCTGACTTTC | CASSSPPAGSSSGANVLTF
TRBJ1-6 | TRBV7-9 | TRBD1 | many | TGTGCCAGCCGCGCCGGGACAGGAACTAATTCACCCCTCCACTTT | CASRAGTGTNSPLHF
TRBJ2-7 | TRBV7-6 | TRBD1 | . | TGTGCCAGCAGTTTTCCGGGACAGGGGAGAGAGCAGTACTTC | CASSFPGQGREQYF
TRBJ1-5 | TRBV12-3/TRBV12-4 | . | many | TGTGCCAGCAGTTTGTCGGTTCAGCCCCAGCATTTT | CASSLSVQPQHF
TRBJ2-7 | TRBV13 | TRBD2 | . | TGTGCCAGCAGTTCTAATGGACTAGCGGGAGGGCCACACGAGCAGTACTTC | CASSSNGLAGGPHEQYF
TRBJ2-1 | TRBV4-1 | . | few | TGCGCCAGCAGCTATAGACCGGGGGAGGTCTATGAGCAGTTCTTC | CASSYRPGEVYEQFF
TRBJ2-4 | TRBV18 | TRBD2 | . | TGTGCCAGCTCGACGAGCGATAGCGGGGGAACTTTACTAGCCAAAAACATTCAGTACTTC | CASSTSDSGGTLLAKNIQYF
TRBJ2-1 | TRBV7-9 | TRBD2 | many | TGTGCCAGCAGCTTCCTAATAGCGGGGGCACCCGGTGAGCAGTTCTTC | CASSFLIAGAPGEQFF
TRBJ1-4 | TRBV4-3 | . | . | TGCGCCAGCAGCCAAGATGGGCAGATTGGTGAAAAACTGTTTTTT | CASSQDGQIGEKLFF
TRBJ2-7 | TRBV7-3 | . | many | TGTGCCAGCAGCCCTGAAGGTGGTTACGAGCAGTACTTC | CASSPEGGYEQYF
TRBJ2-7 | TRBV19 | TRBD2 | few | TGTGCCAGTAGTATCGGACTAGCGGCATTCGAGCAGTACTTC | CASSIGLAAFEQYF
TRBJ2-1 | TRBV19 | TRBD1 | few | TGTGCCAGTAGTATATTCGGCGACAGGGGATTCAATGAGCAGTTCTTC | CASSIFGDRGFNEQFF
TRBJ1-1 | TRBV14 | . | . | TGTGCCAGCAGCCCGGGGGGCTTGGGCACTGAAGCTTTCTTT | CASSPGGLGTEAFF
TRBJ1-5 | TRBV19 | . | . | TGTGCCAGTAGTATAGACCGTTATAGCAATCAGCCCCAGCATTTT | CASSIDRYSNQPQHF
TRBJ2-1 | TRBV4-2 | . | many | TGTGCCAGCAGCCAAGTAAGCGCAGTTGAGCAGTTCTTC | CASSQVSAVEQFF
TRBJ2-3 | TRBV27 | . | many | TGTGCCAGCAGTTACGGCCCCACTTATACGCAGTATTTT | CASSYGPTYTQYF
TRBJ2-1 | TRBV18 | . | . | TGTGCCAGCTCACCAGCAGGACAGGGAGGGACTGAGCAGTTCTTC | CASSPAGQGGTEQFF
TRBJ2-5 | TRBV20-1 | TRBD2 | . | TGCAGTGCTAGAGATATCCTAGCGGGAGGGCTCGAGACCCAGTACTTC | CSARDILAGGLETQYF
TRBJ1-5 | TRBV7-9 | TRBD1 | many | TGTGCCAGCAGCGATACCGGACAGGGGGCAGATCAGCCCCAGCATTTT | CASSDTGQGADQPQHF
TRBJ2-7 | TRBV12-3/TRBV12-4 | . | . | TGTGCCAGCAGTTTAGCGTCAGCCGGATCCTACGAGCAGTACTTC | CASSLASAGSYEQYF
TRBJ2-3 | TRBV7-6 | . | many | TGTGCCAGCAGCATTTACGGGGGAGATACGCAGTATTTT | CASSIYGGDTQYF
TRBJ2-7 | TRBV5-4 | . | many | TGTGCCAGCAGCTTGGGCGGTCGGGACGAGCAGTACTTC | CASSLGGRDEQYF
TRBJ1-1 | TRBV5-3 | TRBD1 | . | TGTGCCAGAAGAGGAGACAGGGTATCGCATCCCGATATGATTAACACTGAAGCTTTCTTT | CARRGDRVSHPDMINTEAFF
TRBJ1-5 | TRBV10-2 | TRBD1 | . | TGCGCCACCGATACAGGGGAATATAGCAATCAGCCCCAGCATTTT | CATDTGEYSNQPQHF
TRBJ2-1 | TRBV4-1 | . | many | TGCGCCAGCAGCCAGCTCGGGAATGAGCAGTTCTTC | CASSQLGNEQFF